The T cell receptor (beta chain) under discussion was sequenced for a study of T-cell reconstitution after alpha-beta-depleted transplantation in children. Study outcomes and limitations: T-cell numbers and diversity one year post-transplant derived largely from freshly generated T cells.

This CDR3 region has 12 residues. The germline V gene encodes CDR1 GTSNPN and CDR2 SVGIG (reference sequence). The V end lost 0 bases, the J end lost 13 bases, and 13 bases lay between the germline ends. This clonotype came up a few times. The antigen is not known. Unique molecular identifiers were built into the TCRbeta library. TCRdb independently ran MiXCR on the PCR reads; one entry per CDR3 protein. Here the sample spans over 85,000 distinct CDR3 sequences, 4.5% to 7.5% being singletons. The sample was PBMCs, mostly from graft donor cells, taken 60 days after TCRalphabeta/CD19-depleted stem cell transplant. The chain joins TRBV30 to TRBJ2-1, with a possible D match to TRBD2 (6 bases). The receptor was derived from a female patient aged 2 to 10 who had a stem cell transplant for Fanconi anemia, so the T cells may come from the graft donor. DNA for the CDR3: TGTGCCTGGAGTGTAACGGGAGCCGGTCAGTTCTTC. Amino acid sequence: CAWSVTGAGQFF.